This TCR beta chain was sequenced during a study of cytotoxic CD8 clonotypes in ibrutinib-treated CLL. In the study overall: The patients comprised 11 relapsed/refractory and around 16 treatment-naive cases, about 18 IGHV unmutated.

Trimming left V 1 base short and J 8 bases short, with 14 bases between. The CDR3 contains 14 residues. Germline values: CDR1 SEHNR, CDR2 FQNEAQ (reference sequence). TCRdb's copy holds only in-frame clones and misses some; the assay was immunoSEQ multiplex PCR. Of about 39,000 clones in the sample, 65% to 70% are singletons; the top ten hold approximately 7.7%. This clone appeared a few times. The genes are TRBV7-9 and TRBJ1-1; D possibly corresponds to TRBD1 (6 bases). The receptor's source is a human donor with chronic lymphocytic leukemia. This sample comprised PBMCs, obtained at disease progression, from a patient treated with ibrutinib. CDR3 loop: CASSLGWGADEAFF. The CDR3 nucleotides read TGTGCCAGCAGCTTAGGATGGGGGGCGGACGAAGCTTTCTTT.